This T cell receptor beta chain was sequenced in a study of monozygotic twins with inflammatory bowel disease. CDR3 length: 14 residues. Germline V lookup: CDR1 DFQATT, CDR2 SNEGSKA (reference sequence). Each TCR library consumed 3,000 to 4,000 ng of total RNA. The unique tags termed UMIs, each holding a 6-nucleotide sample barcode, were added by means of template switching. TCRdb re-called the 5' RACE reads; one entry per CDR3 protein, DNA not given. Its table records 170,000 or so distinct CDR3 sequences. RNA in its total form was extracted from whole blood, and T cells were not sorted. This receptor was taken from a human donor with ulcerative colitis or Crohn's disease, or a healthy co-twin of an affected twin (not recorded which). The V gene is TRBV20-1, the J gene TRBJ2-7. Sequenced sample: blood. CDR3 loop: CSARDPRVTYEQYF.